The T cell receptor (beta chain) described here comes from a study of shared clonotypes between healthy human individuals. Study results and caveats: Sampling involved blood alone; tissue repertoires likely differ.

CD45RO-negative, CCR7-selected cells formed the naive CD8 fraction, which excluded terminally differentiated effector memory CD45RA+ cells. Notes on this clone: What it binds is not known. At one end, the junction sequence differs from germline, possibly due to a read error.

The data were produced by immunoSEQ multiplex PCR, yet TCRdb's version contains in-frame clones alone and is incomplete. Among more than 2 million clones listed, over 85% were seen once. The V gene's germline CDR1 is LNHDA and CDR2 SQIVND (reference sequence). The CDR3 runs to 14 residues. The specimen sequenced was naive CD8+ T cells from PBMCs. This receptor was identified in a man aged 18 to 29 in good health. Some clones in this sample may be carry-over from other donors' samples. J is TRBJ2-3 and V is TRBV19, with D tentatively TRBD1 or TRBD2 (5 bases each). The CDR3 loop reads CANSLGDPADTQYF. DNA for the CDR3: TGTGCCAATAGTCTAGGGGACCCTGCAGATACGCAGTATTTT.